Below are 6 T cell receptor beta chains sequenced from a single sample in a study of shared clonotypes between healthy human individuals (TCRdb year 2020). The library was made by the immunoSEQ multiplex PCR assay. Held by TCRdb, this immuneACCESS table contains in-frame sequences only and omits some clones. Under half of the omission traces to an unresolved V gene where checked; the cause of the rest is unknown. Within this sample are a few million clones, with roughly 95% of them counted one time only. Together, the top ten hold more than 0.1% of the sample. The sample taken for sequencing was naive CD4+ T cells sorted from blood. This sample's cell subset or site label indicates: CD45RA+ positively selected. The receptors stem from a man aged 18 to 30 in good health.

V gene TRBV15 combines with J gene TRBJ2-2; D unresolved. The CDR3 extends over 13 amino acids. The V gene lost 4 bases and the J gene lost 6 bases, with 9 bases spanning the gap. Germline V gene sequence: CDR1 LNHNV, CDR2 YYDKDF (reference sequence). The CDR3 sequence is CATSIHTAGELFF. Written as DNA, the CDR3 is TGTGCCACCAGCATTCATACGGCCGGGGAGCTGTTTTTT.

The gene calls are TRBV10-3 and TRBJ1-2, with 8 bases fitting TRBD1. This CDR3 region has 16 residues. Germline CDR1 and CDR2: ENHRY and SYGVKD. The ends lost 0 bases at V and 0 bases at J; junction bases unmatched: 3. CDR3 sequence (DNA): TGTGCCATCAGTGAGTCGGACAGGGTAACTAACTATGGCTACACCTTC. The encoded protein is CAISESDRVTNYGYTF.

The J gene is TRBJ1-3, the V gene TRBV7-6, with 8 nucleotides matching TRBD1. J was trimmed by 0 bases and V by 4 bases; bases with no gene match: 8. Germline V gene data show CDR1 as SGHVS and CDR2 as FNYEAQ. The CDR3 totals 17 residues. CDR3 protein: CASSSQGAGFSGNTIYF. As DNA, the CDR3 is TGTGCCAGCAGCTCCCAGGGGGCCGGTTTCTCTGGAAACACCATATATTTT.

The rearrangement joins TRBV9 to TRBJ2-2, with TRBD1 identical over 11 bases. The CDR3 consists of 15 residues. The V gene's germline CDR1 is SGDLS and CDR2 YYNGEE. J lost 5 bases, V lost 3 bases, and 3 bases had no gene match. For the CDR3, the DNA is TGTGCCAGCAGCGCAGGACAGGGGGCGACCGGGGAGCTGTTTTTT. Encoded protein: CASSAGQGATGELFF.

CDR3 region: CASSGTGQGFQPQHF. For the CDR3, the DNA is TGTGCCAGCAGCGGAACGGGACAGGGGTTTCAGCCCCAGCATTTT. This chain connects TRBV5-8 to TRBJ1-5; 10 nucleotides line up with TRBD1. Trimming at V came to 4 bases and at J to 6 bases, leaving 7 bases not matched to a gene. The CDR3 runs 15 residues. CDR1 and CDR2 (germline): SGHTS, YDEGEE.

The sample holds one count of this clone. The rearrangement uses TRBV9 and TRBJ1-2; D unresolved. The germline V and J ends were trimmed by 0 bases and 4 bases, with 10 bases remaining between them. The CDR3 has 14 amino acids. From germline, CDR1 is SGDLS and CDR2 YYNGEE. The CDR3 reads CASSVGSSSYGYTF. In DNA form, the CDR3 reads TGTGCCAGCAGCGTAGGATCGTCGTCCTATGGCTACACCTTC. Full variable domain (remainder filled in from reference TRBV9 and TRBJ1-2): DSGVTQTPKHLITATGQRVTLRCSPRSGDLSVYWYQQSLDQGLQFLIQYYNGEERAKGNILERFSAQQFPDLHSELNLSSLELGDSALYFCASSVGSSSYGYTFGSGTRLTVV.